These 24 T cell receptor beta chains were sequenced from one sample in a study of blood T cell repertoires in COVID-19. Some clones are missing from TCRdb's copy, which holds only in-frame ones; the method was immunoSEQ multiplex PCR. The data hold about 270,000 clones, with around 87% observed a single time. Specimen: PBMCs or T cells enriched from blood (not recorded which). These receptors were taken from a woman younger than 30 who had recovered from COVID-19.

The CDR3 spells CASSYLTGGTSYTF. The CDR3 coding sequence is TGTGCCAGCAGCTACCTGACAGGGGGGACAAGCTACACCTTC. The chain links TRBV7-2 to TRBJ1-2, with TRBD1 identical over 9 bases. CDR3 size: 14 residues. Germline V CDR1 and CDR2: SGHTA, FQGNSA. V gave up 4 bases and J gave up 9 bases; unmatched junction bases: 9.

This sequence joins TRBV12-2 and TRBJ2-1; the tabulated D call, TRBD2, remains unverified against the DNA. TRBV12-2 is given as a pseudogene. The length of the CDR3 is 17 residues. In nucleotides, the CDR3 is TGTGCAAGTCGCCCAACTAGCGGGGAGACCCCTCCTAATGAGCAGTTCTTC. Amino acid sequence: CASRPTSGETPPNEQFF.

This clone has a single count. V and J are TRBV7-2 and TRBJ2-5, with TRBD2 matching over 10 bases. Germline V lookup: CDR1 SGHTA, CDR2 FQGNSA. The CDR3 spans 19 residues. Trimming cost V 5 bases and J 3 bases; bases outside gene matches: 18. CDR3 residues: CASSPGASGGRIRKETQYF. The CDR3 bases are TGTGCCAGCAGCCCAGGGGCTAGCGGGGGCCGGATAAGAAAAGAGACCCAGTACTTC.

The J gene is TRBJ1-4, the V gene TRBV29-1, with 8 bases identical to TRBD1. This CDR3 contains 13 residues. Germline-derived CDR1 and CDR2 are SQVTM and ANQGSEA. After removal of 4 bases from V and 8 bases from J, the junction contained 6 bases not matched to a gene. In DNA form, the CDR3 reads TGCAGCGTTGTATCAGGGGGCGAGGAAAAACTGTTTTTT. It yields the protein CSVVSGGEEKLFF.

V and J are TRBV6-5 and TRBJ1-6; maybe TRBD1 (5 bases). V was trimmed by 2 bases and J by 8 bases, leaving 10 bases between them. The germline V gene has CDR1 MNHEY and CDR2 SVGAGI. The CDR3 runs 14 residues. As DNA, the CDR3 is TGTGCCAGCAGTTACAAGGGGTCGGATTCACCCCTCCACTTT. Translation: CASSYKGSDSPLHF.

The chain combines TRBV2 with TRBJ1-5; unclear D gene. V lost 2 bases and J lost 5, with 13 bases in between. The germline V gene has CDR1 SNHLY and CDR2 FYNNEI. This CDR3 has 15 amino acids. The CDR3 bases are TGTGCCAGCAGTGAACTTGGTATGAGTTATCAGCCCCAGCATTTT. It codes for CASSELGMSYQPQHF.

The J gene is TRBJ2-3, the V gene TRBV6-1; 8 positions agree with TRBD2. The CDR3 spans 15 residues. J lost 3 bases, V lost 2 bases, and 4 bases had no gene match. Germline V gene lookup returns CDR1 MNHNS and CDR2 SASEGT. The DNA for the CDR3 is TGTGCCAGCAGTGAACGGGGCGGGGGGACAGATACGCAGTATTTT. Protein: CASSERGGGTDTQYF.

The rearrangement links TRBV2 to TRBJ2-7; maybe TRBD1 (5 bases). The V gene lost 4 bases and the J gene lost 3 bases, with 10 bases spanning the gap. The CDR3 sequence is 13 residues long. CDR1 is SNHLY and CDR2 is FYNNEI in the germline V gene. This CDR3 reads CASSVGQLYEQYF. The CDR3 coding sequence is TGTGCCAGCAGTGTGGGGCAGCTCTACGAGCAGTACTTC.

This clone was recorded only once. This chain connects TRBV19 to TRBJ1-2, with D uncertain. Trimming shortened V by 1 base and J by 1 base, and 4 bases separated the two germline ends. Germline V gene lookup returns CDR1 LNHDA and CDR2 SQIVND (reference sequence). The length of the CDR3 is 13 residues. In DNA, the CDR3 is TGTGCCAGTAGTATAGGTCGTAACTATGGCTACACCTTC. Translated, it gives CASSIGRNYGYTF. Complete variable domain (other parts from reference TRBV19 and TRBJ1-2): DGGITQSPKYLFRKEGQNVTLSCEQNLNHDAMYWYRQDPGQGLRLIYYSQIVNDFQKGDIAEGYSVSREKKESFPLTVTSAQKNPTAFYLCASSIGRNYGYTFGSGTRLTVV.

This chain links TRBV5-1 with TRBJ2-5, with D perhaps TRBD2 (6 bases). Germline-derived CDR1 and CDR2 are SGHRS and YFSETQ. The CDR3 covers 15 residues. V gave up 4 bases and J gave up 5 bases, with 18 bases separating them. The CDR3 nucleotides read TGCGCCAGCAGCCCGGTAGGGACTTGGGGGGAGACCCAGTACTTC. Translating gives CASSPVGTWGETQYF.

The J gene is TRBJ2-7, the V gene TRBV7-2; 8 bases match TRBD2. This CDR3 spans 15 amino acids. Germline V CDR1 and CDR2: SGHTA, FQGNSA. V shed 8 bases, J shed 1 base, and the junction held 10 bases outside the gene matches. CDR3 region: CASAESGGRSYEQYF. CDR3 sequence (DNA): TGTGCCAGCGCCGAGAGCGGGGGCCGTTCCTACGAGCAGTACTTC.

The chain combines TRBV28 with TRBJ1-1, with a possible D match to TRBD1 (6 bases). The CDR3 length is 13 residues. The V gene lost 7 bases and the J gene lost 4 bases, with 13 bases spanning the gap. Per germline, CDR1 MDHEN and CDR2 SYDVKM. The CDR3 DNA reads TGTGCCAGCATGCCAGGGGTGGCCACTGAAGCTTTCTTT. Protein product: CASMPGVATEAFF.

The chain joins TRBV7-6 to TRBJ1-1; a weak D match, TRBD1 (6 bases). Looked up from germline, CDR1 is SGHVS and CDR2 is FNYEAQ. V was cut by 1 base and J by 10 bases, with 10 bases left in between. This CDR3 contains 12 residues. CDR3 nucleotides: TGTGCCAGCAGCTTAGAACAGGGAAGAGCTTTCTTT. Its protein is CASSLEQGRAFF. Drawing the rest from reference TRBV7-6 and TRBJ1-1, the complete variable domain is GAGVSQSPRYKVTKRGQDVALRCDPISGHVSLYWYRQALGQGPEFLTYFNYEAQQDKSGLPNDRFSAERPEGSISTLTIQRTEQRDSAMYRCASSLEQGRAFFGQGTRLTVV.

In DNA form, the CDR3 reads TGTGCTAGTGGTTTGGTCCAGGGTCAAACCGGGGAGCTGTTTTTT. This gives the protein CASGLVQGQTGELFF. This rearrangement joins TRBV12-5 to TRBJ2-2; the D gene is possibly TRBD1 (5 bases). CDR1 and CDR2 (germline): LGHNT, FRNRAP. The CDR3 covers 15 residues. Trimming shortened V by 0 bases and J by 5 bases, and 10 bases separated the two germline ends.

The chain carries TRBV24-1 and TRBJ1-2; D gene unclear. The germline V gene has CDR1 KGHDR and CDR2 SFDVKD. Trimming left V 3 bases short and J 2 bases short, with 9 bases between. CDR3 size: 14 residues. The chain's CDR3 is CATSDNRFNYGYTF. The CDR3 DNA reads TGTGCCACCAGTGATAACCGGTTCAACTATGGCTACACCTTC.

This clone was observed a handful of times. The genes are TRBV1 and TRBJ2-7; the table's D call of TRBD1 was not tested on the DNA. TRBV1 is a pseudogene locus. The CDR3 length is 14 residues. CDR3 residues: CTSSWDRGQYEQYF. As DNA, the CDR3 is TGCACCAGCAGTTGGGACAGGGGGCAGTACGAGCAGTACTTC.

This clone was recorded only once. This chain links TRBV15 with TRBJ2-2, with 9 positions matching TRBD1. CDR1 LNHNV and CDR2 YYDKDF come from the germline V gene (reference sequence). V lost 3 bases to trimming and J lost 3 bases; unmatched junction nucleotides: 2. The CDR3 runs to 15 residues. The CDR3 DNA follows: TGTGCCACCAGCAGGACAGGGGGGCACACCGGGGAGCTGTTTTTT. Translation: CATSRTGGHTGELFF.

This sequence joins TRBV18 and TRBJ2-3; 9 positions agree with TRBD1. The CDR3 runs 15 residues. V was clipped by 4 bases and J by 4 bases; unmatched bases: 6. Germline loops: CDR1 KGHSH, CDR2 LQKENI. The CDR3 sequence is CASSLGQGRADTQYF. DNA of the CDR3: TGTGCCAGCTCACTGGGACAGGGCAGGGCAGATACGCAGTATTTT.

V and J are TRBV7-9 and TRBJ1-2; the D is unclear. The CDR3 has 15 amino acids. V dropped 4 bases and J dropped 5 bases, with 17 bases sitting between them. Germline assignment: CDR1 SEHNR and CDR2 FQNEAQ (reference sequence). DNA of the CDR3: TGTGCCAGCAGCTCCGAGGGCCGGGCAAATTATGGCTACACCTTC. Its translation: CASSSEGRANYGYTF.

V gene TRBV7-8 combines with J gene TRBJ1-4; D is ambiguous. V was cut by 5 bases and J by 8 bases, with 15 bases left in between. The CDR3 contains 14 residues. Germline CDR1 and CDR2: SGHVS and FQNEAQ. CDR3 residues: CASSPPRRREKLFF. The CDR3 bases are TGTGCCAGCAGCCCCCCGCGGCGGAGGGAAAAACTGTTTTTT.

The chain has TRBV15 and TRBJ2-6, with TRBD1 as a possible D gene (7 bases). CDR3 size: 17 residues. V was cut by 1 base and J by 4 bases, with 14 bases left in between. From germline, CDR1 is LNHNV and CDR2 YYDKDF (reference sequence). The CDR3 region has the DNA TGTGCCACCAGCAGAGCCTCCAGGGGGGAGGGGGCCAACGTCCTGACTTTC. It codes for CATSRASRGEGANVLTF.

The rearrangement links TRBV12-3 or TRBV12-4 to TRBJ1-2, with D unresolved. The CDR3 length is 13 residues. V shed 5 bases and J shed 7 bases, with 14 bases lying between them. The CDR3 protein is CASSATRLLGYTF. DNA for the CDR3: TGTGCCAGCAGTGCAACCCGACTGCTTGGCTACACCTTC.

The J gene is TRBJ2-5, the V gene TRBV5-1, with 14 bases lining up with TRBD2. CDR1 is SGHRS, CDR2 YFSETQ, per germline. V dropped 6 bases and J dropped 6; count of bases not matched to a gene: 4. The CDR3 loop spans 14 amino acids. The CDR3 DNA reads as TGCGCCAGCACCGGGACTAGCGGGGGAAAGACCCAGTACTTC. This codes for CASTGTSGGKTQYF.

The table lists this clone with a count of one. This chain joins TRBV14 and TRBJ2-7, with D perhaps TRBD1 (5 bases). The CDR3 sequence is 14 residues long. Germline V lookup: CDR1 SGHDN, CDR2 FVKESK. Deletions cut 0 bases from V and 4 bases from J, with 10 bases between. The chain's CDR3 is CASSQDGRAYEQYF. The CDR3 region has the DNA TGTGCCAGCAGCCAAGATGGCAGGGCTTACGAGCAGTACTTC.